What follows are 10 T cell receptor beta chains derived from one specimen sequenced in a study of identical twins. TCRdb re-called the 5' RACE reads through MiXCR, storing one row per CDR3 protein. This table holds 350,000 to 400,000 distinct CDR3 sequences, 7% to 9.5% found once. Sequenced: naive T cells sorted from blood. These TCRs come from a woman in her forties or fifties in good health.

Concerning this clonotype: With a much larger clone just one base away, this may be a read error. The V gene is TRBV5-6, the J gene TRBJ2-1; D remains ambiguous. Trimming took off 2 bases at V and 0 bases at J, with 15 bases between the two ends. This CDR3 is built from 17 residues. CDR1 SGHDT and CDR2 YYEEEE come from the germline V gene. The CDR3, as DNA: TGTGCCAGCAGCTTAGATAGACCAGCCTTCTCCTACAATGAGCAGTTCTTC. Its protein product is CASSLDRPAFSYNEQFF.

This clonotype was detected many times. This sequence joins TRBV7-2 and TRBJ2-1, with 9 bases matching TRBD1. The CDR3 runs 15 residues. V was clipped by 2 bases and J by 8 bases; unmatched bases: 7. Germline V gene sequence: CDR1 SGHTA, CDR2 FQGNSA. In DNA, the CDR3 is TGTGCCAGCAGCTTACAGGGACAGGGAATATATGAGCAGTTCTTC. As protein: CASSLQGQGIYEQFF.

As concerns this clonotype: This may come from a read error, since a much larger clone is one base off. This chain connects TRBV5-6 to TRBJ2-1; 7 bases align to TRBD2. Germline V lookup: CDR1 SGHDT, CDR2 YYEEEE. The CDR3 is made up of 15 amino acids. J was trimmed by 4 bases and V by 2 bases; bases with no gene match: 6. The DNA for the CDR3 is TGTGCCAGCAGCTTTTGGCGGGAGAGATACAATGAGCAGTTCTTC. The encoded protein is CASSFWRERYNEQFF. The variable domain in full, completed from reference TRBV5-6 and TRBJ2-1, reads DAGVTQSPTHLIKTRGQQVTLRCSPKSGHDTVSWYQQALGQGPQFIFQYYEEEERQRGNFPDRFSGHQFPNYSSELNVNALLLGDSALYLCASSFWRERYNEQFFGPGTRLTVL.

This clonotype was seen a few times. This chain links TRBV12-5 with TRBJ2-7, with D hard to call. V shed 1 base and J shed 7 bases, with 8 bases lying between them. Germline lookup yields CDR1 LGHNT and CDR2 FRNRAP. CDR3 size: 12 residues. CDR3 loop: CASGLAPMEQYF. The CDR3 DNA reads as TGTGCTAGTGGTTTGGCGCCCATGGAGCAGTACTTC.

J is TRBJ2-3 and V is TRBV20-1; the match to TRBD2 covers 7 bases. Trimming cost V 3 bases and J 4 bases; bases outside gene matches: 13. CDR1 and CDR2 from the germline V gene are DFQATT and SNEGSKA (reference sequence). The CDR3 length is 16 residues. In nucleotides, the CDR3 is TGCAGTGCTAGGGCTCGCGGGGGAGTCATGGCAGATACGCAGTATTTT. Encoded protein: CSARARGGVMADTQYF.

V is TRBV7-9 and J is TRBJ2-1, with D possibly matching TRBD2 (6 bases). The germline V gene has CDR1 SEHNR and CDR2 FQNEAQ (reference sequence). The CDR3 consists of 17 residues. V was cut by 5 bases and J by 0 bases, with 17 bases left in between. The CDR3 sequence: CASSPKWGVSSYNEQFF. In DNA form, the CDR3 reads TGTGCCAGCAGCCCCAAGTGGGGGGTTAGCTCCTACAATGAGCAGTTCTTC.

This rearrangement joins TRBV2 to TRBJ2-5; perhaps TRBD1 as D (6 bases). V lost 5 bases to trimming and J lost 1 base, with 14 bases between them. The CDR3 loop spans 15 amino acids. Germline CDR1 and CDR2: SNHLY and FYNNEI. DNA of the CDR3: TGTGCCAGCAGTAGCGACGGACAGCCCCAAGAGACCCAGTACTTC. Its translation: CASSSDGQPQETQYF.

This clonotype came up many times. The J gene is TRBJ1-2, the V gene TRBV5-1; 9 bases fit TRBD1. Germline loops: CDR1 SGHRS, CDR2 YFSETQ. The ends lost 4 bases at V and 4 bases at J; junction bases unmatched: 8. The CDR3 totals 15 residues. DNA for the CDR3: TGCGCCAGCAGCCAGCCGGGACAGGGAACCTATGGCTACACCTTC. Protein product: CASSQPGQGTYGYTF.

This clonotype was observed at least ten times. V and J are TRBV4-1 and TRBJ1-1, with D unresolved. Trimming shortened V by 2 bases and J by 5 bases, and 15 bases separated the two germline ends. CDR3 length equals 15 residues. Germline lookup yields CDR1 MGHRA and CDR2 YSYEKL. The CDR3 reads CASSQSRPRRTEAFF. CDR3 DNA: TGCGCCAGCAGCCAATCCCGACCCCGGCGGACTGAAGCTTTCTTT.

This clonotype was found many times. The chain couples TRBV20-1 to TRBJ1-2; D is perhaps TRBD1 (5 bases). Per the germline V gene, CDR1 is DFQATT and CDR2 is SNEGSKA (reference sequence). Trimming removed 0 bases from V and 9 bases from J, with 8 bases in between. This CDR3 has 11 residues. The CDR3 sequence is CSARDRGSYTF. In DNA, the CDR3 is TGCAGTGCTAGAGATAGGGGTAGCTACACCTTC.